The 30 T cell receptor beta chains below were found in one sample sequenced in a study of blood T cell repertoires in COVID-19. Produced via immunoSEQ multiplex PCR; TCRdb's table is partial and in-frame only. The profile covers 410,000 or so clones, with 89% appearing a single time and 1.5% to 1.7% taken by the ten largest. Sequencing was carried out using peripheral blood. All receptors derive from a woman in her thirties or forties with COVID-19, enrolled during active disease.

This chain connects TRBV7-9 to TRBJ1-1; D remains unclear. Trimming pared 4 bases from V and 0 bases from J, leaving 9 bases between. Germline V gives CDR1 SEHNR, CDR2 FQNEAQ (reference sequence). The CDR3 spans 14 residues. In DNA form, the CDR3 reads TGTGCCAGCAGCTCCGGGATACTGAACACTGAAGCTTTCTTT. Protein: CASSSGILNTEAFF. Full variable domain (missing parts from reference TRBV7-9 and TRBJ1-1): DTGVSQNPRHKITKRGQNVTFRCDPISEHNRLYWYRQTLGQGPEFLTYFQNEAQLEKSRLLSDRFSAERPKGSFSTLEIQRTEQGDSAMYLCASSSGILNTEAFFGQGTRLTVV.

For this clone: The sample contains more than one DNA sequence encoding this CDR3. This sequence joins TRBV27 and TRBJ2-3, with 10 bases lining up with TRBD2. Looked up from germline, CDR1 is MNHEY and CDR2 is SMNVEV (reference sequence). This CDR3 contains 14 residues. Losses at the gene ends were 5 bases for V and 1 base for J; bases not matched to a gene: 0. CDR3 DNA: TGTGCCAGCAGTCTAGCGGGGGGCACAGATACGCAGTATTTT. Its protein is CASSLAGGTDTQYF.

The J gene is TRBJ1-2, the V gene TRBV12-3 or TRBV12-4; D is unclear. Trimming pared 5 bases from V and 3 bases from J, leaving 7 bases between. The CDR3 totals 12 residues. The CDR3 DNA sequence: TGTGCCAGCAGTCCTTCTTACTATGGCTACACCTTC. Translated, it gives CASSPSYYGYTF.

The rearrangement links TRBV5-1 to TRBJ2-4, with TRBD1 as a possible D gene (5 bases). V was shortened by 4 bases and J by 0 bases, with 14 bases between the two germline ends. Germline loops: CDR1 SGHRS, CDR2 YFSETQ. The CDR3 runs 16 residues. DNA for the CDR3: TGCGCCAGCAGCCTGGCAGGGCCCCTAGCCAAAAACATTCAGTACTTC. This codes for CASSLAGPLAKNIQYF.

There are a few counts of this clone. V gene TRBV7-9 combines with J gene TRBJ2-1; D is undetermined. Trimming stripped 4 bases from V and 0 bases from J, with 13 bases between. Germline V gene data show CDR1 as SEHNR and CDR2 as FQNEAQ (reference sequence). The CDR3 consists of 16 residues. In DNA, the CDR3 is TGTGCCAGCAGCTCCCCCGGGTCAAACTCCTACAATGAGCAGTTCTTC. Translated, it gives CASSSPGSNSYNEQFF. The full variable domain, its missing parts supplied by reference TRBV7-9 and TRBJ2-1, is DTGVSQNPRHKITKRGQNVTFRCDPISEHNRLYWYRQTLGQGPEFLTYFQNEAQLEKSRLLSDRFSAERPKGSFSTLEIQRTEQGDSAMYLCASSSPGSNSYNEQFFGPGTRLTVL.

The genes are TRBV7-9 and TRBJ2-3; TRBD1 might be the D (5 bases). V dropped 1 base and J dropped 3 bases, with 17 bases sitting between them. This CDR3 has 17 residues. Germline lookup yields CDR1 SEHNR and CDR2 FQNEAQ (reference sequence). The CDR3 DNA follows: TGTGCCAGCAGCTTAGGCCGATTAGGGGTGGGGACAGATACGCAGTATTTT. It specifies CASSLGRLGVGTDTQYF.

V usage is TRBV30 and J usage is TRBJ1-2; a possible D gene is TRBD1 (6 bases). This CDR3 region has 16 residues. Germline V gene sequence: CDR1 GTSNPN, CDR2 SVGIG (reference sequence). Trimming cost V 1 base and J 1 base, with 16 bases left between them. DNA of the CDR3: TGTGCCTGGAGTGCCCCCGGGACATCTATTAACTATGGCTACACCTTC. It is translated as CAWSAPGTSINYGYTF.

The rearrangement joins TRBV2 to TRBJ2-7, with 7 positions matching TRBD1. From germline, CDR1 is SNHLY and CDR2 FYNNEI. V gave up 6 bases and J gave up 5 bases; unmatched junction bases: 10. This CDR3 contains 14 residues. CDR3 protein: CASRDRTGPHEQYF. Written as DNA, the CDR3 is TGTGCCAGCAGGGATCGGACAGGACCACACGAGCAGTACTTC. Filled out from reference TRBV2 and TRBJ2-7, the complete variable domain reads EPEVTQTPSHQVTQMGQEVILRCVPISNHLYFYWYRQILGQKVEFLVSFYNNEISEKSEIFDDQFSVERPDGSNFTLKIRSTKLEDSAMYFCASRDRTGPHEQYFGPGTRLTVT.

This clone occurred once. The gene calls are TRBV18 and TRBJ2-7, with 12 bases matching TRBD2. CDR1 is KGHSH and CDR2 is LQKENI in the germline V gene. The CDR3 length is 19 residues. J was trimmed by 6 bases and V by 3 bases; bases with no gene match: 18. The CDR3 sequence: CASSPTGTGATSGGIEQYF. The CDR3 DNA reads TGTGCCAGCTCACCTACCGGGACAGGAGCGACTAGCGGGGGTATCGAGCAGTACTTC.

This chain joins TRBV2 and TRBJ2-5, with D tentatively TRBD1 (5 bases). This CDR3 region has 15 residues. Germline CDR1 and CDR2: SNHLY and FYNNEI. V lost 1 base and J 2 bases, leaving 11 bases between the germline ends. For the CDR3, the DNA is TGTGCCAGCAGTGAAGGGACACCAAGTCAAGAGACCCAGTACTTC. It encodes CASSEGTPSQETQYF.

This CDR3 is CASFTKEGPNYGYTF. CDR3 nucleotide sequence: TGTGCCAGCTTCACCAAGGAGGGTCCCAACTATGGCTACACCTTC. J is TRBJ1-2 and V is TRBV18, with no clear D. CDR3 length equals 15 residues. CDR1 is KGHSH and CDR2 is LQKENI in the germline V gene. Trimming took 7 bases from V and 2 from J, leaving 17 bases between them.

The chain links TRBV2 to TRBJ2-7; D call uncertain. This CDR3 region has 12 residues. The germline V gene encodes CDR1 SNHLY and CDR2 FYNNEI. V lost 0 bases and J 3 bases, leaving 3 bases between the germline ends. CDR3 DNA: TGTGCCAGCAGTGAAGCCGGCTACGAGCAGTACTTC. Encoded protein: CASSEAGYEQYF.

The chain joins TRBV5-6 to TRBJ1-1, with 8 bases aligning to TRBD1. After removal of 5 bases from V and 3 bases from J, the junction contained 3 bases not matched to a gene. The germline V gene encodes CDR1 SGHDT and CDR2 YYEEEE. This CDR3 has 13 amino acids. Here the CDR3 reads CASRYRGDTEAFF. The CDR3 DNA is TGTGCCAGCAGATACAGGGGGGACACTGAAGCTTTCTTT.

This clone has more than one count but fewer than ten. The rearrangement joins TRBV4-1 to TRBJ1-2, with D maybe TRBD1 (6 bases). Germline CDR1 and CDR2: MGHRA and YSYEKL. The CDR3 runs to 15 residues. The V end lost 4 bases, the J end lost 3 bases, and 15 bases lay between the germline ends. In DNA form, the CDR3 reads TGCGCCAGCAGCCCCTTAAACAGGGCGGACTATGGCTACACCTTC. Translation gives CASSPLNRADYGYTF.

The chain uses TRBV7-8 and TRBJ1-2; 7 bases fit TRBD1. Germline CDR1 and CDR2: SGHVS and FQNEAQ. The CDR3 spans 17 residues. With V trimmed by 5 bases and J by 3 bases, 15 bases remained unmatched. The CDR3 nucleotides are TGTGCCAGCAGCCAAGGGTCATTAGGGGGCGCTGACTATGGCTACACCTTC. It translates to CASSQGSLGGADYGYTF.

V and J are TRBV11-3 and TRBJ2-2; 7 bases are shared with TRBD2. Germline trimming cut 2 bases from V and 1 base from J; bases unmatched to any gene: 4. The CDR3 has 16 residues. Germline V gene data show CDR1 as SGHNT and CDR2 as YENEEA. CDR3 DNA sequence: TGTGCCAGCAGCTTAAAATTAGCGGGGAACACCGGGGAGCTGTTTTTT. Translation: CASSLKLAGNTGELFF.

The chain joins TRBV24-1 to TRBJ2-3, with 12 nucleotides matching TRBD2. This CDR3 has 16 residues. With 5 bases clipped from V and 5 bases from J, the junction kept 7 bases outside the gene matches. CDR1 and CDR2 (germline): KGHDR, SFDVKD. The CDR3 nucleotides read TGTGCCACCAGTGGCCGGACTAGCGGGGCGGGAGATACGCAGTATTTT. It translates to CATSGRTSGAGDTQYF.

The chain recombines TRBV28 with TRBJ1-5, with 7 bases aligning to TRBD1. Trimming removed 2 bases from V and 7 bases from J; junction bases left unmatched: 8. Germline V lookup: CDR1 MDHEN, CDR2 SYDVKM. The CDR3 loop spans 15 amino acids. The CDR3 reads CASSLTGEWRQPQHF. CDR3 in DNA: TGTGCCAGCAGTTTAACAGGGGAATGGCGGCAGCCCCAGCATTTT.

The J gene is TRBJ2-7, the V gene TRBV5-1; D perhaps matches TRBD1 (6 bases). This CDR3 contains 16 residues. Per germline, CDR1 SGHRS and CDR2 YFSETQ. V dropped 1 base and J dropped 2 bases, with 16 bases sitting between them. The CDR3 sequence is CASSLPPSGGPYEQYF. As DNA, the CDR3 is TGCGCCAGCAGCTTGCCTCCTAGTGGGGGCCCCTACGAGCAGTACTTC.

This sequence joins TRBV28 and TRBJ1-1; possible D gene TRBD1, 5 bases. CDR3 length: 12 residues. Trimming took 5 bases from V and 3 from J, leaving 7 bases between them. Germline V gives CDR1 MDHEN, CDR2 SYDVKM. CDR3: CASSAGHTEAFF. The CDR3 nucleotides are TGTGCCAGCAGTGCGGGGCACACTGAAGCTTTCTTT.

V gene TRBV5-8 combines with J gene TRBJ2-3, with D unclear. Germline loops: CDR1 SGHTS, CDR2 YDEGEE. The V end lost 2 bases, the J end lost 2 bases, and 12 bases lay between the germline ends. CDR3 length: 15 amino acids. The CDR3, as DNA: TGTGCCAGCAGCTTCATTGACACAGCCACAGATACGCAGTATTTT. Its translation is CASSFIDTATDTQYF.

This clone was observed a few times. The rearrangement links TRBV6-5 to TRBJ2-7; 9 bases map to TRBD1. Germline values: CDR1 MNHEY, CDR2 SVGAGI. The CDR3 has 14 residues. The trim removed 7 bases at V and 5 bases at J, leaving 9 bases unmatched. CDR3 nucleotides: TGTGCCAGCACCTCCGGGACAGGGATGAACGAGCAGTACTTC. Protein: CASTSGTGMNEQYF.

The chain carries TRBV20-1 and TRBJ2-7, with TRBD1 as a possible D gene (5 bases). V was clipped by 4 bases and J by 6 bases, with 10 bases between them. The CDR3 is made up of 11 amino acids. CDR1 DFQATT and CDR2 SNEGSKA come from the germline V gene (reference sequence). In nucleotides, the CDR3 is TGCAGTGCTACTCCACAGGTCGAGCAGTACTTC. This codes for CSATPQVEQYF.

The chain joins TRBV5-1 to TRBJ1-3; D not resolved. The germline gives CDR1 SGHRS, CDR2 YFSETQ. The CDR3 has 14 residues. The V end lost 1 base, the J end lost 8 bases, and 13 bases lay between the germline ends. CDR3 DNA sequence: TGCGCCAGCAGCTTGAGCAATTATCAAGACACCATATATTTT. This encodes CASSLSNYQDTIYF.

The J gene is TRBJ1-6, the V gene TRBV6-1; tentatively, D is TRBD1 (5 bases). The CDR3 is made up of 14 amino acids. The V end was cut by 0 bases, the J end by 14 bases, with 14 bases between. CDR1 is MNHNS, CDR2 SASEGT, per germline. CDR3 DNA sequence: TGTGCCAGCAGTGAAGCAGGGTCAGGACAATCCCTCCACTTT. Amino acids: CASSEAGSGQSLHF.

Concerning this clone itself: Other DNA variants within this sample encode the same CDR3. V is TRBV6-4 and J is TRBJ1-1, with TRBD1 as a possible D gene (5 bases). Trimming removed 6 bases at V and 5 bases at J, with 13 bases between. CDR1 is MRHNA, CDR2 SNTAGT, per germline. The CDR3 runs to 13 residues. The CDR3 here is CASRPSGGTEAFF. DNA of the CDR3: TGTGCCAGCAGACCGAGCGGGGGAACTGAAGCTTTCTTT.

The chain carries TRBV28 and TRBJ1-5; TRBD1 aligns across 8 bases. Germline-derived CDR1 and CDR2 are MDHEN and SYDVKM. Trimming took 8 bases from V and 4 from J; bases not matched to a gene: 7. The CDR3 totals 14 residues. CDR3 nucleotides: TGTGCCAGCGTTTCCGGACAGGGTAATCAGCCCCAGCATTTT. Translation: CASVSGQGNQPQHF.

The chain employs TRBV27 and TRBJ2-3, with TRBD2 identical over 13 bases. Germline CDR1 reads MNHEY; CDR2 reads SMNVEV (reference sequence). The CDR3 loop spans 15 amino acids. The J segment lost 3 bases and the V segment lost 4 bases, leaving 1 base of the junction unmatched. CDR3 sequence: CASSSTSGRTDTQYF. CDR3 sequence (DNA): TGTGCCAGCAGTTCGACTAGCGGGAGGACAGATACGCAGTATTTT.

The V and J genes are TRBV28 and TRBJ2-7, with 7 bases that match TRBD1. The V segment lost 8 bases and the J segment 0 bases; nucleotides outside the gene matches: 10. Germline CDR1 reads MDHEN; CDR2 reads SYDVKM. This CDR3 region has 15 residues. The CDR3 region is CASPPDRTSSYEQYF. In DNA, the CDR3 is TGTGCCAGCCCTCCGGACAGGACTTCCTCCTACGAGCAGTACTTC.

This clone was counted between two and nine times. The CDR3 nucleotides read TGTGCCAGCAGCGAATTACAGGGGGCGCTCGGGGCCAACGTCCTGACTTTC. Protein product: CASSELQGALGANVLTF. V is TRBV2 and J is TRBJ2-6; 9 bases fit TRBD1. Per the germline V gene, CDR1 is SNHLY and CDR2 is FYNNEI. V shed 6 bases, J shed 4 bases, and the junction held 10 bases outside the gene matches. The CDR3 consists of 17 residues.